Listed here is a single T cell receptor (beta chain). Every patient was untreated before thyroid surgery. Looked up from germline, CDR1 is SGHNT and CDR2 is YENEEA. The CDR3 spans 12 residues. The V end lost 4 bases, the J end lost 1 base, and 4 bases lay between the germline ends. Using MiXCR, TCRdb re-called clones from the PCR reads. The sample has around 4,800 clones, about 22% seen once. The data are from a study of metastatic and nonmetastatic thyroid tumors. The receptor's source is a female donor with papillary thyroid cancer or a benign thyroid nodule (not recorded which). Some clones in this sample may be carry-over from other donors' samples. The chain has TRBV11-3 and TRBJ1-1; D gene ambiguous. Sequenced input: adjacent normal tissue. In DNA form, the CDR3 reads TGTGCCAGCAGCTATAGGAACACTGAAGCTTTCTTT. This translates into CASSYRNTEAFF.